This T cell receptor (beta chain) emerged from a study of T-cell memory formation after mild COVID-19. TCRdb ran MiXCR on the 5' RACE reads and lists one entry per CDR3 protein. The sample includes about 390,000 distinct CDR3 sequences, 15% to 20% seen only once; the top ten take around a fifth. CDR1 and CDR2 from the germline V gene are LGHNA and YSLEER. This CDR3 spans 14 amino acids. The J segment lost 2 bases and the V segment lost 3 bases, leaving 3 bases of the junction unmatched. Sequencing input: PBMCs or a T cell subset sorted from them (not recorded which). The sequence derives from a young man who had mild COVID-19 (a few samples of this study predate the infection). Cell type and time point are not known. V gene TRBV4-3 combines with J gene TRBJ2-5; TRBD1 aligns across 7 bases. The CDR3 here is CASSQEQGQETQYF. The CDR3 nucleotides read TGCGCCAGCAGCCAGGAACAGGGGCAAGAGACCCAGTACTTC.